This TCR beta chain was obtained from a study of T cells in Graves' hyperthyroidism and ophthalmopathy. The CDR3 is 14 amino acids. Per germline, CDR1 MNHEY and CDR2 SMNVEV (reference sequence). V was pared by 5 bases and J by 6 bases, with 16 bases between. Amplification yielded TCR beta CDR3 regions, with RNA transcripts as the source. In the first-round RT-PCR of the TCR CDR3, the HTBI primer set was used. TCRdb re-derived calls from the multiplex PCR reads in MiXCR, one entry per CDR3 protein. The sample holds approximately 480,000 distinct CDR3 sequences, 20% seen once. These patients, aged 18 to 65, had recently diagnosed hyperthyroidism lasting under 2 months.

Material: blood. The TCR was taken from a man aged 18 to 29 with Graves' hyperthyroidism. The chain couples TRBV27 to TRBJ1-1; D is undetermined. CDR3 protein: CASSALFGTSEAFF. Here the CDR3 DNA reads TGTGCCAGCAGTGCCCTCTTCGGTACATCTGAAGCTTTCTTT.